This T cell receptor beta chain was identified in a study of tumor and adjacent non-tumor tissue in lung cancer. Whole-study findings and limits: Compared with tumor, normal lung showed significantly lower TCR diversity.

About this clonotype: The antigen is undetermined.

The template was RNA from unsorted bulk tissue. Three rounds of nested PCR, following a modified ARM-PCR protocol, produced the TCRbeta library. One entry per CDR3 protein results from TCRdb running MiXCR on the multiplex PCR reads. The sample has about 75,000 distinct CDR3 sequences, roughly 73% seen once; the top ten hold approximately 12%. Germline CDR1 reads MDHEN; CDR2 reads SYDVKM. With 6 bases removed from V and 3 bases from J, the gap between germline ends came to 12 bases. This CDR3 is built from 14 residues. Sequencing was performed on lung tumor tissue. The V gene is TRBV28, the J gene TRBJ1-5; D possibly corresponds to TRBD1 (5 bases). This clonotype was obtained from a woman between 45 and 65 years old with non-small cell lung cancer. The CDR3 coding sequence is TGTGCCAGCAGCCCTGGACAATACAATCAGCCCCAGCATTTT. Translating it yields CASSPGQYNQPQHF.